This T cell receptor beta chain was documented in a study of post-analysis software for immune sequencing data. The overall study: Some patients lacked subtype; others had relapsing-remitting, secondary progressive or progressive-relapsing disease. Whole-study findings and limits: Five TRBV segments were significantly more frequent in patients than in controls. TRBV5-6, TRBV5-1 and TRBV20-1 were among these segments. The study found significantly lower normalized Chao1 diversity in multiple sclerosis patients than in controls. Batch-matched samples strongly co-clustered by F measure.

The CDR3 spans 14 residues. Germline values: CDR1 MNHEY, CDR2 SVGAGI. V was pared by 7 bases and J by 6 bases, with 18 bases between. The TCR beta cDNA libraries contained unique molecular identifiers. Between roughly 1 and 10 million T cells gave rise to around 500,000 cDNA molecules. TCRdb fed the PCR reads into MiXCR, producing one record per CDR3 protein. The data hold a few hundred thousand distinct CDR3 sequences, with around a third observed a single time. This clonotype was observed a handful of times. Its antigen is not known. The sample was blood. The genes are TRBV6-5 and TRBJ1-2; tentatively, D is TRBD1 (5 bases). The sequence derives from a girl between 10 and 17 years old with multiple sclerosis. The CDR3 protein is CASINGGIGDGYTF. The CDR3 nucleotides read TGTGCCAGCATTAATGGGGGGATTGGGGATGGCTACACCTTC.